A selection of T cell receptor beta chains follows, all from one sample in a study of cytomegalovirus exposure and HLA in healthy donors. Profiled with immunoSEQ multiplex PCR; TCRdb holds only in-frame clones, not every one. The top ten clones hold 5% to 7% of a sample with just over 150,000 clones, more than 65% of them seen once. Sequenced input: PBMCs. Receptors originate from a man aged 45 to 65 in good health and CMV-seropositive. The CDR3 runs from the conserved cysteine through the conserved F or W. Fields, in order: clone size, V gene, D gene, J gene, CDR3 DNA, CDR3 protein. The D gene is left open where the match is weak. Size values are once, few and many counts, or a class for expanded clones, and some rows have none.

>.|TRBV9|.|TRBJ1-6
TGTGCCAGCAGCACTCTTTTGTCAAGCTCCTATAATTCACCCCTCCACTTT
CASSTLLSSSYNSPLHF
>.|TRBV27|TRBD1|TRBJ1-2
TGTGCCAGCAGTCTGAAAGGACAGGGCCCCAGGGGTGGCTACACCTTC
CASSLKGQGPRGGYTF
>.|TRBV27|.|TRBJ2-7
TGTGCCAGCAGCCTGGGCTGGGCCTACGAGCAGTACTTC
CASSLGWAYEQYF
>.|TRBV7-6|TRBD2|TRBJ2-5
TGTGCCAGCAGCTTAGATCCTAGCGGGAGTCGAGAGACCCAGTACTTC
CASSLDPSGSRETQYF
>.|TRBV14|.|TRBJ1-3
TGTGCCAGCAGCCGCCTAGAGACTGGAAACACCATATATTTT
CASSRLETGNTIYF
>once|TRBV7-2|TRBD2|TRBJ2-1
TGTGCCAGCAGCTTGCTAGCGGGAGTAATGGATGAGCAGTTCTTC
CASSLLAGVMDEQFF
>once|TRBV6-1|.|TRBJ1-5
TGTGCCAGCAGTGAAATGGGGCACAATCGTGGTCAGCCCCAGCATTTT
CASSEMGHNRGQPQHF
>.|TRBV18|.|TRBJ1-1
TGTGCCAGCGCCACGGGAGTGGGGCTAGACACTGAAGCTTTCTTT
CASATGVGLDTEAFF
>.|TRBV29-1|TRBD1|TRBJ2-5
TGCAGCGGTATCAGGGACAGGGCGGAGACCCAGTACTTC
CSGIRDRAETQYF
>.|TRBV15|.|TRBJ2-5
TGTGCCACCAGCTCAAGGGGGGGGTCCCAAGAGACCCAGTACTTC
CATSSRGGSQETQYF
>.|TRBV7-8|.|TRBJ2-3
TGTGCCAGCAGCCCTCCGTCCGGGACAATTAGCACAGATACGCAGTATTTT
CASSPPSGTISTDTQYF
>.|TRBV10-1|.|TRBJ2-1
TGCGCCAGCAGTGAGTCTAGGGGGGGCACCTACAATGAGCAGTTCTTC
CASSESRGGTYNEQFF
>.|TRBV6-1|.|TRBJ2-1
TGTGCCAGCAGTGGATATAGCGGAGGGGGCGATGAGCAGTTCTTC
CASSGYSGGGDEQFF